This TCR beta chain appears in the sequencing data of a study of CD8+CD57+ T cells in acquired aplastic anemia. All patients picked for sequencing had shown, by flow cytometry, an expansion of CD8+CD57+ cells. Severe acquired aplastic anemia affected all patients. Profiles of TCR beta VDJ and CDR3 were generated from a genomic DNA template. Via MiXCR, TCRdb re-called the reads, giving one row per CDR3 protein. The repertoire holds roughly 160,000 distinct CDR3 sequences, with more than 45% as singletons. Germline V gives CDR1 MNHNS, CDR2 SASEGT. The CDR3 has 14 residues. This clonotype showed up many times. The junction departs from the called germline gene at one end, perhaps through a read error.

The rearrangement links TRBV6-1 to TRBJ2-7; D is possibly TRBD1 or TRBD2 (5 bases each). The sequenced sample consisted of sorted CD4+, CD8+, or CD8+CD57+ T cells (not recorded which) from PBMCs. This sequence was found in a human donor with aplastic anemia. The CDR3 DNA reads TGTGCCGCCCGGGACCACAGCGGCACCTACGAGCAGCACTTC. Translated, it gives CAARDHSGTYEQHF.